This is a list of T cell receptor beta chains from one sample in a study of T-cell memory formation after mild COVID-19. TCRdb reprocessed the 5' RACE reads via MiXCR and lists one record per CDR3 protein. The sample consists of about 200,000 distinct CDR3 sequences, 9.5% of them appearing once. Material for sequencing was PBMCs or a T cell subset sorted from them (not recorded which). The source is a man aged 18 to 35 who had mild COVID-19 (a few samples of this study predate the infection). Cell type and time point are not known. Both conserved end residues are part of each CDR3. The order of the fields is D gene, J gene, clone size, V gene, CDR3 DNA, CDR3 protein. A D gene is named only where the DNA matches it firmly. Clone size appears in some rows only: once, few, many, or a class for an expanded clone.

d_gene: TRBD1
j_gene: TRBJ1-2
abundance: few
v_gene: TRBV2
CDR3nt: TGTGCCAGCAGTCCACGGACAGGGCAGGGCGGCTACACCTTC
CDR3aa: CASSPRTGQGGYTF

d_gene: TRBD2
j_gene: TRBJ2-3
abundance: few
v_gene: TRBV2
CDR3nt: TGTGCCAGCCCCCGGGGAGCGGGGGACTCAGATACGCAGTATTTT
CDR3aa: CASPRGAGDSDTQYF

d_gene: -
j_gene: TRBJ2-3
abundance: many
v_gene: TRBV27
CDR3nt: TGTGCCAGCAAAACGGAGGGAGATACGCAGTATTTT
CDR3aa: CASKTEGDTQYF

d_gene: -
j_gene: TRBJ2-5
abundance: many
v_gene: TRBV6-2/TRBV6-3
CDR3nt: TGTGCCAGCAGTTATGGATGGGGGCAAGAGACCCAGTACTTC
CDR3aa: CASSYGWGQETQYF

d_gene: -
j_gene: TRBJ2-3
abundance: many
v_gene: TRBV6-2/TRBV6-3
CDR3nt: TGTGCCAGCATTCCGCCCCAGGGTACCGACACAGGAGATACGCAGTATTTT
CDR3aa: CASIPPQGTDTGDTQYF

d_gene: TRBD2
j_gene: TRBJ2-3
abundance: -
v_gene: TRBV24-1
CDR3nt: TGTGCCACCAGTGAAACGACTAGCAGGTCGGCAGATACGCAGTATTTT
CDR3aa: CATSETTSRSADTQYF

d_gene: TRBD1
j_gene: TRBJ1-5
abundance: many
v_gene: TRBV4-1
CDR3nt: TGCGCCAGCAGTTTGGGACAGGGGCCGGTGGAGCCCCAGCATTTT
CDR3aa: CASSLGQGPVEPQHF

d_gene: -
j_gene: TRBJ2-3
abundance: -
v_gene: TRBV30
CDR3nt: TGTGCCTGGAGTGTTCGATGGGGATCGACTGATACGCAGTATTTT
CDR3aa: CAWSVRWGSTDTQYF

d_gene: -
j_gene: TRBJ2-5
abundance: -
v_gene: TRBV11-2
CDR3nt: TGTGCCAGCAGCTATGAACCTTTGGGGACCCAGTACTTC
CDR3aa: CASSYEPLGTQYF

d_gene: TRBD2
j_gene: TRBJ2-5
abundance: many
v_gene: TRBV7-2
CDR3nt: TGTGCCAGCAGCTTAGATGCGGGGGGGCAAGAGACCCAGTACTTC
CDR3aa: CASSLDAGGQETQYF

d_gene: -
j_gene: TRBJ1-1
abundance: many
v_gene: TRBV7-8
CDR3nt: TGTGCCAGCAGCGAGGGCGCCCGGAACACTGAAGCTTTCTTT
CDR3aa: CASSEGARNTEAFF

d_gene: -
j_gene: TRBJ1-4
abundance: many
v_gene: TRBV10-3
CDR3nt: TGTGCCATCAGTTCAGGTGGTGAGGCCCTTAATGAAAAACTGTTTTTT
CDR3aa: CAISSGGEALNEKLFF

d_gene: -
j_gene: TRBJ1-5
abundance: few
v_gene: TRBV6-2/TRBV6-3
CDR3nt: TGTGCCAGCAGTTACCAGGGCTATCAGCCCCAGCATTTT
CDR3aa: CASSYQGYQPQHF

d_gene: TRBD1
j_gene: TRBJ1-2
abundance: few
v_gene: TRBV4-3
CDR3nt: TGCGCCAGCAGCCAAGGCAGGGGGAAATATGGCTACACCTTC
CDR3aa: CASSQGRGKYGYTF

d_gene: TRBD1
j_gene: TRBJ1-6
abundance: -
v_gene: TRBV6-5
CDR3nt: TGTGCCAGCAGTCGTCGACAGGGACAATCACCCCTCCACTTT
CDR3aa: CASSRRQGQSPLHF

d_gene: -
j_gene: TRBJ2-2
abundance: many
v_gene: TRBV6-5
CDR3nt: TGTGCCAGCAGCATGGGGGGAGCGAACACCGGGGAGCTGTTTTTT
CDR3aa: CASSMGGANTGELFF

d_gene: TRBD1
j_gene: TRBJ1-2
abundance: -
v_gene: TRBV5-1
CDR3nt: TGCGCCAGCAGCTTGACTACCGGGACAGGGAGCACTCGGGATGGCTACACCTTC
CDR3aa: CASSLTTGTGSTRDGYTF

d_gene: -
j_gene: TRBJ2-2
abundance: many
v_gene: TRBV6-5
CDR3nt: TGTGCCAGCAGTTACCAGGCGCCGCTACGGACCGGGGAGCTGTTTTTT
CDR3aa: CASSYQAPLRTGELFF

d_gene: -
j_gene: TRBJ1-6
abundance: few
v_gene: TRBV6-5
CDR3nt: TGTGCCAGCAGTTACTTCGGACAGAGCAATTCACCCCTCCACTTT
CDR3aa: CASSYFGQSNSPLHF

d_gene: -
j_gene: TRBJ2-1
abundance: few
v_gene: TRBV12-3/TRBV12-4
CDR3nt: TGTGCCAGCTCGGAAAAGGGGGGAGGATTTGAGCAGTTCTTC
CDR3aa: CASSEKGGGFEQFF

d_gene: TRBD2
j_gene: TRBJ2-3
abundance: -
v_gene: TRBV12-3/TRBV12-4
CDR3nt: TGTGCCAGCAGTCATCCTAGCGGGGGTACAGATACGCAGTATTTT
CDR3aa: CASSHPSGGTDTQYF

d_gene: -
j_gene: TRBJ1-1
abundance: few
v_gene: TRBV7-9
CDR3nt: TGTGCCAGCAGCTTTAGTCAGGAGACTGAAGCTTTCTTT
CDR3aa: CASSFSQETEAFF

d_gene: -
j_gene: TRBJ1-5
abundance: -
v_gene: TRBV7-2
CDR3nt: TGTGCCAGCAGCTCCGGAGGGGTCGGCGGGGGCAATCAGCCCCAGCATTTT
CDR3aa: CASSSGGVGGGNQPQHF

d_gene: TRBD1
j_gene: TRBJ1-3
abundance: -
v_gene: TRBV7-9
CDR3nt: TGTGCGTCACCGGGACAGCGAAGCTCTGGAAACACCATATATTTT
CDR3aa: CASPGQRSSGNTIYF

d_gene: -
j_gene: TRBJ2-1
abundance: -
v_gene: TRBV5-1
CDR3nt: TGCGCCAGCAGCTCGCTCCTGTCCAGCTACAATGAGCAGTTCTTC
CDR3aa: CASSSLLSSYNEQFF

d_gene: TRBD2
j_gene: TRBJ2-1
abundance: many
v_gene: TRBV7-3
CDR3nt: TGTGCCAGCAGCCAAGGACTAGTTGGCAATGAGCAGTTCTTC
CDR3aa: CASSQGLVGNEQFF

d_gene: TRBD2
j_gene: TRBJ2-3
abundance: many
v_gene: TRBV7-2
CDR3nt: TGTGCCAGCAGCTTACGTTCGGGTAGCGGGGGGTTTATAGATACGCAGTATTTT
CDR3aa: CASSLRSGSGGFIDTQYF

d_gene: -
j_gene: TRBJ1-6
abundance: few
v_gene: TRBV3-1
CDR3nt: TGTGCCAGCAGCCACGGACGGGATTCACCCCTCCACTTT
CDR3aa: CASSHGRDSPLHF

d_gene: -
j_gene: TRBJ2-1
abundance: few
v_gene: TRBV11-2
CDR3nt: TGTGCCAGCAGCTTAGAGAACAGATACAATGAGCAGTTCTTC
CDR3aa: CASSLENRYNEQFF

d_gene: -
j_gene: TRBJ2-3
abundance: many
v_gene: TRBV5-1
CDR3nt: TGCGCCAGCAGCTTGGCGCAGGGGTACACAGATACGCAGTATTTT
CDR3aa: CASSLAQGYTDTQYF

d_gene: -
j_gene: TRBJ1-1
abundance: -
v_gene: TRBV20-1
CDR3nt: TGCAGTGCCACTAACGGACAGCTGAACACTGAAGCTTTCTTT
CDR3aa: CSATNGQLNTEAFF